A selection of T cell receptor beta chains follows, all from one sample in a study of blood T cell repertoires in COVID-19. The table came from immunoSEQ multiplex PCR; TCRdb's copy has only in-frame clones and leaves some out. The sample includes a few hundred thousand clones, nearly 90% seen only once; the top ten take approximately 5.4%. The sequenced sample was PBMCs or T cells enriched from blood (not recorded which). The receptor source for this set is a woman aged 30 to 39 who had recovered from COVID-19. The CDR3 runs from the conserved cysteine through the conserved F or W. The D gene is left open where the match is weak. Where a row states a size, it is once, few, many or the class of an expanded clone; other rows omit it.

j_call: TRBJ1-2; d_call: TRBD1; clone_size: .; v_call: TRBV12-5; cdr3_aa: CASGLDKPDREYGYTF; cdr3_nt: TGTGCTAGTGGTTTGGATAAACCGGACAGGGAGTATGGCTACACCTTC
j_call: TRBJ2-7; d_call: TRBD1; clone_size: .; v_call: TRBV2; cdr3_aa: CASSYGTVAYEQYF; cdr3_nt: TGTGCCAGCAGCTACGGGACAGTCGCCTACGAGCAGTACTTC
j_call: TRBJ2-1; d_call: TRBD2; clone_size: .; v_call: TRBV29-1; cdr3_aa: CSVVFSGAYNEQFF; cdr3_nt: TGCAGCGTTGTATTTAGCGGGGCCTACAATGAGCAGTTCTTC
j_call: TRBJ1-1; d_call: .; clone_size: .; v_call: TRBV29-1; cdr3_aa: CSVDSGGLGTEAFF; cdr3_nt: TGCAGCGTTGATAGCGGGGGATTGGGCACTGAAGCTTTCTTT
j_call: TRBJ1-5; d_call: TRBD1; clone_size: .; v_call: TRBV19; cdr3_aa: CASSTGQGLGNQPQHF; cdr3_nt: TGTGCCAGTAGTACGGGACAGGGGCTGGGCAATCAGCCCCAGCATTTT
j_call: TRBJ2-6; d_call: .; clone_size: .; v_call: TRBV2; cdr3_aa: CASNLQGGAGANVLTF; cdr3_nt: TGTGCCAGCAATTTACAGGGGGGGGCTGGGGCCAACGTCCTGACTTTC
j_call: TRBJ1-1; d_call: TRBD1; clone_size: .; v_call: TRBV23-1; cdr3_aa: CASSQGTGEMNTEAFF; cdr3_nt: TGCGCCAGCAGTCAGGGGACAGGCGAAATGAACACTGAAGCTTTCTTT
j_call: TRBJ1-1; d_call: .; clone_size: .; v_call: TRBV6-5; cdr3_aa: CASRLQDWTEAFF; cdr3_nt: TGTGCCAGCAGACTTCAGGATTGGACTGAAGCTTTCTTT
j_call: TRBJ2-1; d_call: TRBD2; clone_size: .; v_call: TRBV15; cdr3_aa: CATSSDTSGGYNEQFF; cdr3_nt: TGTGCCACCAGCAGCGATACTAGCGGGGGATACAATGAGCAGTTCTTC
j_call: TRBJ1-4; d_call: TRBD1; clone_size: .; v_call: TRBV6-5; cdr3_aa: CASRLGTGAEKLFF; cdr3_nt: TGTGCCAGCAGACTAGGGACAGGGGCCGAAAAACTGTTTTTT
j_call: TRBJ2-6; d_call: .; clone_size: .; v_call: TRBV30; cdr3_aa: CAWTSPGANVLTF; cdr3_nt: TGTGCCTGGACTTCCCCTGGGGCCAACGTCCTGACTTTC
j_call: TRBJ1-1; d_call: TRBD1; clone_size: .; v_call: TRBV6-5; cdr3_aa: CASSRGDTEAFF; cdr3_nt: TGTGCCAGCAGCAGGGGGGACACTGAAGCTTTCTTT
j_call: TRBJ1-5; d_call: .; clone_size: .; v_call: TRBV10-3; cdr3_aa: CAIRGDSNQPQHF; cdr3_nt: TGTGCCATCAGAGGGGATAGCAATCAGCCCCAGCATTTT
j_call: TRBJ2-7; d_call: TRBD2; clone_size: .; v_call: TRBV6-1; cdr3_aa: CASSEGGGEYEQYF; cdr3_nt: TGTGCCAGCAGTGAAGGGGGAGGGGAATACGAGCAGTACTTC
j_call: TRBJ1-2; d_call: .; clone_size: few; v_call: TRBV3-1/TRBV3-2; cdr3_aa: CASSPGGIRYTF; cdr3_nt: TGTGCCAGCAGCCCCGGCGGGATCCGCTACACCTTC
j_call: TRBJ2-2; d_call: .; clone_size: once; v_call: TRBV4-1; cdr3_aa: CASSTTGSGELFF; cdr3_nt: TGCGCCAGCAGCACTACTGGTTCCGGGGAGCTGTTTTTT
j_call: TRBJ1-2; d_call: .; clone_size: .; v_call: TRBV6-6; cdr3_aa: CASIPGRNYGYTF; cdr3_nt: TGTGCCAGCATCCCAGGGAGGAACTATGGCTACACCTTC
j_call: TRBJ2-5; d_call: TRBD1; clone_size: once; v_call: TRBV7-2; cdr3_aa: CASSSDRGIQETQYF; cdr3_nt: TGTGCCAGCAGCTCCGACAGGGGTATACAAGAGACCCAGTACTTC
j_call: TRBJ1-1; d_call: TRBD1; clone_size: .; v_call: TRBV7-9; cdr3_aa: CASSPMGQGMNTEAFF; cdr3_nt: TGTGCCAGCAGCCCAATGGGACAGGGGATGAACACTGAAGCTTTCTTT
j_call: TRBJ2-7; d_call: TRBD1; clone_size: .; v_call: TRBV6-5; cdr3_aa: CASRSRGQGRHEQYF; cdr3_nt: TGTGCCAGCAGGAGTAGGGGACAGGGCAGGCACGAGCAGTACTTC
j_call: TRBJ1-6; d_call: .; clone_size: .; v_call: TRBV6-1; cdr3_aa: CASSGSVVLSSSPLHF; cdr3_nt: TGTGCCAGCAGTGGCAGCGTGGTATTGAGCAGTTCACCCCTCCACTTT
j_call: TRBJ2-3; d_call: TRBD2; clone_size: .; v_call: TRBV5-6; cdr3_aa: CASSLRTSGDTQYF; cdr3_nt: TGTGCCAGCAGCCTCAGGACTAGCGGGGACACGCAGTATTTT
j_call: TRBJ1-2; d_call: .; clone_size: .; v_call: TRBV29-1; cdr3_aa: CSVGDSGHYGYTF; cdr3_nt: TGCAGCGTGGGGGACTCTGGGCACTATGGCTACACCTTC
j_call: TRBJ1-2; d_call: .; clone_size: .; v_call: TRBV5-1; cdr3_aa: CASRDIGDYGYTF; cdr3_nt: TGCGCCAGCCGGGACATAGGGGACTATGGCTACACCTTC
j_call: TRBJ2-1; d_call: TRBD2; clone_size: once; v_call: TRBV5-6; cdr3_aa: CASSLWWTSASNSYNEQFF; cdr3_nt: TGTGCCAGCAGCTTGTGGTGGACTAGCGCAAGTAATTCCTACAATGAGCAGTTCTTC
j_call: TRBJ1-5; d_call: .; clone_size: once; v_call: TRBV21-1; cdr3_aa: CASRDTYYQPQHF; cdr3_nt: TGTGCCAGCCGGGACACGTACTATCAGCCCCAGCATTTT
j_call: TRBJ2-3; d_call: .; clone_size: .; v_call: TRBV18; cdr3_aa: CASSPRSGLGTDTQYF; cdr3_nt: TGTGCCAGCTCACCACGATCAGGGTTGGGCACAGATACGCAGTATTTT
j_call: TRBJ2-1; d_call: TRBD2; clone_size: .; v_call: TRBV7-9; cdr3_aa: CASSLLAGDSSEQFF; cdr3_nt: TGTGCCAGCAGCTTACTAGCGGGGGACTCCAGTGAGCAGTTCTTC
j_call: TRBJ1-3; d_call: .; clone_size: .; v_call: TRBV3-1/TRBV3-2; cdr3_aa: CASSQAGFGNTIYF; cdr3_nt: TGTGCCAGCAGCCAGGCAGGCTTTGGAAACACCATATATTTT